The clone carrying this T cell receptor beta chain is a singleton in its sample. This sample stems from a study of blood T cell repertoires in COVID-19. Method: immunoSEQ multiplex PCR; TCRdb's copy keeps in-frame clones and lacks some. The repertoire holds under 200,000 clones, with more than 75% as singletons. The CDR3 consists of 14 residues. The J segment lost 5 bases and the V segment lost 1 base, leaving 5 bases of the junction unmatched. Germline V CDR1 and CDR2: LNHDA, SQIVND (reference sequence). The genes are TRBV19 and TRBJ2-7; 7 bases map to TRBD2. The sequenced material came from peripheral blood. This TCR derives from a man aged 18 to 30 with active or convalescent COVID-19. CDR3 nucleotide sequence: TGTGCCAGTAGTATAGGGACTAGGGCGAACGAGCAGTACTTC. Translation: CASSIGTRANEQYF.